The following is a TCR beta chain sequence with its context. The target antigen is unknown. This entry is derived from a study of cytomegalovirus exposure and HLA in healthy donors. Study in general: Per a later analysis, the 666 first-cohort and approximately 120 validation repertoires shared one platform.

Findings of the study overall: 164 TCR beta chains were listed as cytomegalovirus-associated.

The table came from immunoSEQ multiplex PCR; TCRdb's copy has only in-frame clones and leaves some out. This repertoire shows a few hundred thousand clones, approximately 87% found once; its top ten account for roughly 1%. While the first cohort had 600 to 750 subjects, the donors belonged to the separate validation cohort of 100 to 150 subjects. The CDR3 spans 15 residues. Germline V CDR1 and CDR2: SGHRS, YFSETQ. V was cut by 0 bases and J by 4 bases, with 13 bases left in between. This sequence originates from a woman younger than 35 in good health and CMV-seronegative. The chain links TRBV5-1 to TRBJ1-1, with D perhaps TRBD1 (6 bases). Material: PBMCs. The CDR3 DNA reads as TGCGCCAGCAGCTTGGATCAGGGGCTAGGCACTGAAGCTTTCTTT. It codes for CASSLDQGLGTEAFF.